This T cell receptor (beta chain) derives from a study of blood T cell repertoires in COVID-19. Only in-frame clones appear in the TCRdb table, and some are missing; sequencing was by immunoSEQ multiplex PCR. Among approximately 340,000 clones, about 86% were seen once, and the ten largest hold around 3%. Germline V lookup: CDR1 SGHVS, CDR2 FQNEAQ. V was trimmed by 1 base and J by 8 bases, leaving 15 bases between them. CDR3 length equals 15 residues. The receptor's source is a man aged 30-40 years with active or convalescent COVID-19. The source material was peripheral blood. This rearrangement joins TRBV7-8 to TRBJ2-1, with TRBD2 as a possible D gene (5 bases). CDR3: CASSLDEGAVYEQFF. The CDR3 DNA is TGTGCCAGCAGCTTAGATGAGGGTGCGGTATATGAGCAGTTCTTC.